This TCR beta chain was sequenced for a study of regulatory T cells in long-lasting Graves disease. Noted time point: newly diagnosed GD, antithyroid drugs for less than 3 months. Isolated PBMC RNA provided the starting material for the TCR library. The TCR beta library used iRepertoire HTBI primers with Arm-PCR amplification of CDR3. TCRdb fed the multiplex PCR reads into MiXCR, producing one record per CDR3 protein. The repertoire has roughly 500,000 distinct CDR3 sequences, approximately 15% of them found once; the top ten carry roughly 10%. Deletions cut 6 bases from V and 0 bases from J, with 9 bases between. This CDR3 has 15 residues. Germline CDR1 reads KGHSH; CDR2 reads LQKENI. This sample was shared with a second study, whose subject was T cells in Graves' hyperthyroidism and ophthalmopathy.

J is TRBJ2-6 and V is TRBV18, with D tentatively TRBD1 or TRBD2 (5 bases each). This TCR was sampled from a man aged 25-45 years with Graves disease. The specimen was peripheral blood mononuclear cells (PBMCs), collected at new diagnosis, from a patient treated with antithyroid drugs. For the CDR3, the DNA is TGTGCCAGCTCGTGGGACGGCTCTGGGGCCAACGTCCTGACTTTC. Its translation: CASSWDGSGANVLTF.